Sequencing of this T cell receptor (beta chain) was carried out in a study of shared clonotypes between healthy human individuals. Whole-study results and caveats: Clonotype sharing across a few donors was observed for about 5.5% of naive CD4 clonotypes. A reduction in generation probabilities was seen for non-shared clonotypes relative to those shared by all four donors.

The naive CD8 population came from CD45RO-negative cells selected for CCR7, without terminally differentiated effector memory CD45RA+ cells. Assay used: immunoSEQ multiplex PCR; TCRdb lists only in-frame clones, some missing. The sample consists of almost 700,000 clones, 90% to 95% of them appearing once. With regard to this clone: What it recognizes is unknown.

The sequence derives from a young man in good health. The sequenced material came from naive CD8+ T cells sorted from blood.

The CDR3 region is CASSLSSGPYEQYF. CDR3 coding DNA: TGTGCCAGCAGCTTATCGTCCGGGCCCTACGAGCAGTACTTC. The V call is TRBV11-2, the J call TRBJ2-7; D unclear. V dropped 2 bases and J dropped 2 bases, with 10 bases sitting between them. Germline CDR1 is SGHAT and CDR2 is FQNNGV. The CDR3 is 14 residues long.